These 29 T cell receptor beta chains share one sample of origin, sequenced in a study of T cell responses to AZD1222 COVID-19 vaccine. Measured with immunoSEQ multiplex PCR; TCRdb has only the in-frame clones, and not every one. The sample includes 150,000 to 200,000 clones, about 90% of them seen just once. Specimen: peripheral blood, collected 28 days after the second AZD1222 dose. The receptors were gathered from an adult who received the AZD1222 COVID-19 vaccine.

The chain combines TRBV6-5 with TRBJ1-5; no clear D gene. CDR1 and CDR2 from the germline V gene are MNHEY and SVGAGI. CDR3 length: 13 residues. The V gene lost 6 bases and the J gene lost 3 bases, with 9 bases spanning the gap. The CDR3 DNA reads TGTGCCAGCAGCCCCGGGAACAATCAGCCCCAGCATTTT. Translating it yields CASSPGNNQPQHF.

This rearrangement joins TRBV19 to TRBJ2-1; 7 bases map to TRBD1. The germline V gene has CDR1 LNHDA and CDR2 SQIVND (reference sequence). The CDR3 runs to 14 residues. V trimming: 5 bases; J trimming: 9 bases; junction bases outside the gene matches: 10. DNA for the CDR3: TGTGCCAGTAGTCCTCGGACAGGTAACAGTGAGCAGTTCTTC. Translation: CASSPRTGNSEQFF.

The chain recombines TRBV2 with TRBJ2-7; D call uncertain. V was trimmed by 8 bases and J by 7 bases, leaving 9 bases between them. Germline assignment: CDR1 SNHLY and CDR2 FYNNEI. CDR3 size: 10 residues. CDR3 loop: CASSVREQYF. CDR3 DNA: TGTGCCAGCTCGGTCCGGGAGCAGTACTTC.

The genes are TRBV3-1 (or the pseudogene TRBV3-2) and TRBJ2-7; 14 positions match TRBD2. The CDR3 spans 16 residues. J lost 4 bases, V lost 1 base, and 3 bases had no gene match. Germline values: CDR1 LGHDT, CDR2 YNNKEL (reference sequence). The CDR3 is CASSQGLAGGPYEQYF. The CDR3 bases are TGTGCCAGCAGCCAAGGACTAGCGGGGGGGCCATACGAGCAGTACTTC.

V gene TRBV19 combines with J gene TRBJ1-3; 7 bases fit TRBD1. V lost 3 bases and J lost 2; bases outside the gene matches: 4. The CDR3 is made up of 15 amino acids. Germline V gives CDR1 LNHDA, CDR2 SQIVND (reference sequence). CDR3 residues: CASSMTTGPGNTIYF. CDR3 DNA sequence: TGTGCCAGTAGTATGACGACAGGGCCTGGAAACACCATATATTTT.

CDR3 nucleotides: TGCGCCAGCAGCACCGGGACAGGGGGGAACACTGAAGCTTTCTTT. It translates to CASSTGTGGNTEAFF. This chain links TRBV5-1 with TRBJ1-1; 11 bases fit TRBD1. Germline trimming cut 4 bases from V and 1 base from J; bases unmatched to any gene: 3. CDR3 length: 15 residues. CDR1 is SGHRS and CDR2 is YFSETQ in the germline V gene.

The chain's CDR3 is CASSQGLAESYEQYF. The CDR3, as DNA: TGTGCCAGCAGCCAAGGACTAGCGGAGAGCTACGAGCAGTACTTC. This chain joins TRBV3-1 (or the pseudogene TRBV3-2) and TRBJ2-7; 9 nucleotides line up with TRBD2. The V segment lost 1 base and the J segment 3 bases; nucleotides outside the gene matches: 4. This CDR3 is built from 15 residues. Germline V gene lookup returns CDR1 LGHDT and CDR2 YNNKEL (reference sequence).

The chain couples TRBV7-2 to TRBJ2-7; 11 bases line up with TRBD2. V lost 1 base and J lost 4; bases outside the gene matches: 9. Germline CDR1 and CDR2: SGHTA and FQGNSA. CDR3 length: 17 amino acids. The CDR3 sequence is CASSLGGTSGSLYEQYF. CDR3 nucleotides: TGTGCCAGCAGCTTAGGAGGTACTAGCGGGAGTTTGTACGAGCAGTACTTC.

The genes are TRBV19 and TRBJ1-2, with D uncertain. Germline assignment: CDR1 LNHDA and CDR2 SQIVND (reference sequence). The CDR3 length is 14 residues. The ends were cut back, 5 bases at V and 1 base at J, with 11 bases in the middle. The CDR3 reads CASSLWTVNYGYTF. The CDR3 nucleotides are TGTGCCAGTAGTCTTTGGACGGTTAACTATGGCTACACCTTC.

V gene TRBV15 combines with J gene TRBJ1-1; D unclear. CDR1 and CDR2 from the germline V gene are LNHNV and YYDKDF (reference sequence). With 6 bases removed from V and 5 bases from J, the gap between germline ends came to 13 bases. The CDR3 extends over 13 amino acids. Here the CDR3 DNA reads TGTGCCACCAGAGAAAGACGGGCAACTGAAGCTTTCTTT. Translating gives CATRERRATEAFF.

This chain joins TRBV2 and TRBJ2-3, with 9 positions matching TRBD2. This CDR3 has 15 residues. The V gene's germline CDR1 is SNHLY and CDR2 FYNNEI. J was trimmed by 3 bases and V by 7 bases; bases with no gene match: 8. This chain's CDR3 is CASTTGTSSTDTQYF. CDR3 bases: TGTGCCAGCACAACCGGGACTAGCTCGACAGATACGCAGTATTTT.

This chain uses TRBV29-1 with TRBJ2-7, with 9 bases matching TRBD1. Germline CDR1 is SQVTM and CDR2 is ANQGSEA. CDR3 length: 13 amino acids. V was pared by 7 bases and J by 6 bases, with 10 bases of the junction left unmatched. The CDR3 coding sequence is TGCAGCGCCCATGGACAGGGGAGGACCGAGCAGTACTTC. Translating it yields CSAHGQGRTEQYF.

V is TRBV19 and J is TRBJ1-2, with D maybe TRBD1 (5 bases). Germline lookup yields CDR1 LNHDA and CDR2 SQIVND (reference sequence). This CDR3 region has 12 residues. The ends were cut back, 7 bases at V and 4 bases at J, with 10 bases in the middle. The chain's CDR3 is CASIGQGYGYTF. CDR3 DNA: TGTGCCAGTATTGGCCAGGGCTATGGCTACACCTTC.

This chain connects TRBV11-2 to TRBJ2-3, with D hard to call. Trimming shortened V by 5 bases and J by 3 bases, and 6 bases separated the two germline ends. The germline V gene has CDR1 SGHAT and CDR2 FQNNGV. This CDR3 is 12 amino acids long. CDR3 sequence (DNA): TGTGCCAGCAGCCCTTCTACAGATACGCAGTATTTT. It is translated as CASSPSTDTQYF.

V is TRBV5-1 and J is TRBJ2-7; D assignment may be TRBD1 or TRBD2 (5 bases each). The CDR3 runs to 17 residues. Per the germline V gene, CDR1 is SGHRS and CDR2 is YFSETQ. V was trimmed by 3 bases and J by 0 bases, leaving 19 bases between them. The CDR3 here is CASSSNTGPRLSYEQYF. As DNA, the CDR3 is TGCGCCAGCAGCTCAAACACGGGACCGCGCCTCTCCTACGAGCAGTACTTC.

The V call is TRBV2, the J call TRBJ1-1, with a weak D call TRBD1 (5 bases). The V gene lost 4 bases and the J gene lost 1 base, with 13 bases spanning the gap. The CDR3 is made up of 15 amino acids. Germline values: CDR1 SNHLY, CDR2 FYNNEI. CDR3 loop: CASSVGWGENTEAFF. The CDR3, as DNA: TGTGCCAGCAGTGTGGGTTGGGGGGAGAACACTGAAGCTTTCTTT.

The table lists this clone with a few counts. The V call is TRBV7-9, the J call TRBJ1-1, with D uncertain. Trimming shortened V by 5 bases and J by 6 bases, and 7 bases separated the two germline ends. This CDR3 comprises 11 residues. Germline CDR1 SEHNR, CDR2 FQNEAQ (reference sequence). CDR3: CASSREAEAFF. CDR3 nucleotides: TGTGCCAGCAGCCGTGAGGCTGAAGCTTTCTTT.

This clone was observed once. J is TRBJ2-7 and V is TRBV7-2; no clear D. The CDR3 covers 13 residues. V gave up 6 bases and J gave up 2 bases, with 11 bases separating them. CDR1 is SGHTA and CDR2 is FQGNSA in the germline V gene. CDR3 bases: TGTGCCAGCAGTCCTCATCGAGCCTACGAGCAGTACTTC. This gives the protein CASSPHRAYEQYF.

This sequence joins TRBV6-2 or TRBV6-3 and TRBJ1-2; D gene ambiguous. Trimming left V 0 bases short and J 8 bases short, with 10 bases between. The CDR3 consists of 13 residues. Germline V gene data show CDR1 as MNHEY and CDR2 as SVGEGT. The CDR3 region has the DNA TGTGCCAGCAGTTACTCGACGCGAGGGGGCTACACCTTC. Protein product: CASSYSTRGGYTF.

To note about this clone: The identical CDR3 is also encoded by other nucleotide sequences in the sample. Written as DNA, the CDR3 is TGCGCCAGCAGCTTAGGACAGGGGGCCTACGAGCAGTACTTC. Translating it yields CASSLGQGAYEQYF. The chain links TRBV5-1 to TRBJ2-7, with TRBD1 identical over 10 bases. Germline CDR1 is SGHRS and CDR2 is YFSETQ. CDR3 length: 14 amino acids. J was trimmed by 2 bases and V by 2 bases; bases with no gene match: 1.

This chain connects TRBV27 to TRBJ2-3, with 8 bases lining up with TRBD2. With V trimmed by 3 bases and J by 2 bases, 13 bases remained unmatched. CDR1 MNHEY and CDR2 SMNVEV come from the germline V gene (reference sequence). This CDR3 region has 18 residues. DNA of the CDR3: TGTGCCAGCAGTTTCGCGTTGATCGGCGGGAGGTTCACAGATACGCAGTATTTT. Its protein is CASSFALIGGRFTDTQYF.

The chain joins TRBV28 to TRBJ1-2; D is unclear. CDR3 length: 13 residues. V gave up 7 bases and J gave up 2 bases, with 11 bases separating them. Germline CDR1 MDHEN, CDR2 SYDVKM. CDR3 DNA: TGTGCCAGCACCGCGGGTTTGAACTATGGCTACACCTTC. This gives the protein CASTAGLNYGYTF.

The chain couples TRBV4-1 to TRBJ1-5, with D tentatively TRBD1 (5 bases). The germline V and J ends were trimmed by 0 bases and 4 bases, with 25 bases remaining between them. Germline V gene sequence: CDR1 MGHRA, CDR2 YSYEKL. This CDR3 has 20 amino acids. CDR3 DNA sequence: TGCGCCAGCAGCCAAGATTCTATGCCGTCGGGGAGGGGAGGGAATCAGCCCCAGCATTTT. This gives the protein CASSQDSMPSGRGGNQPQHF.

V usage is TRBV29-1 and J usage is TRBJ2-1, with 14 positions matching TRBD2. The CDR3 is 20 residues long. Germline CDR1 and CDR2: SQVTM and ANQGSEA. V was clipped by 4 bases and J by 4 bases; unmatched bases: 18. The CDR3 DNA follows: TGCAGCGTTGCTCGGGGGGGGATGGGACGGACTAGCGGGAGGTACAATGAGCAGTTCTTC. Residues: CSVARGGMGRTSGRYNEQFF.

The CDR3 protein is CASRKTGGYGYTF. CDR3 DNA: TGTGCCAGCAGAAAGACAGGGGGCTATGGCTACACCTTC. The rearrangement uses TRBV6-5 and TRBJ1-2; TRBD1 agrees at 9 bases. The V and J ends lost 6 bases and 4 bases, in that order; junction bases with no gene match: 3. Germline V gene lookup returns CDR1 MNHEY and CDR2 SVGAGI. The CDR3 runs 13 residues.

V usage is TRBV5-1 and J usage is TRBJ1-1, with 9 bases that match TRBD1. Germline values: CDR1 SGHRS, CDR2 YFSETQ. The ends lost 3 bases at V and 1 base at J; junction bases unmatched: 1. The CDR3 has 14 residues. CDR3 in DNA: TGCGCCAGCAGCTCGACAGGGGGGAACACTGAAGCTTTCTTT. Translation: CASSSTGGNTEAFF. The whole variable domain, remainder taken from reference TRBV5-1 and TRBJ1-1, is KAGVTQTPRYLIKTRGQQVTLSCSPISGHRSVSWYQQTPGQGLQFLFEYFSETQRNKGNFPGRFSGRQFSNSRSEMNVSTLELGDSALYLCASSSTGGNTEAFFGQGTRLTVV.

The chain joins TRBV7-8 to TRBJ1-1; no clear D gene. Germline-derived CDR1 and CDR2 are SGHVS and FQNEAQ. CDR3 length equals 12 residues. Deletions cut 1 base from V and 8 bases from J, with 8 bases between. CDR3 region: CASSLGTREAFF. CDR3 DNA: TGTGCCAGCAGCTTAGGAACACGGGAAGCTTTCTTT.

This chain's CDR3 is CASKQGWGANYGYTF. CDR3 bases: TGCGCCAGCAAGCAGGGATGGGGAGCTAACTATGGCTACACCTTC. The chain uses TRBV10-2 and TRBJ1-2; possible D gene TRBD1, 5 bases. Trimming removed 7 bases from V and 0 bases from J, with 15 bases in between. The CDR3 loop spans 15 amino acids. The germline V gene has CDR1 WSHSY and CDR2 SAAADI.

A remark on this clone: The same CDR3 can be traced to other DNA sequences in this sample. The chain is built from TRBV7-9 and TRBJ1-1; D might be TRBD1 (6 bases). The CDR3 is made up of 14 amino acids. The germline V and J ends were trimmed by 2 bases and 1 base, with 8 bases remaining between them. Germline assignment: CDR1 SEHNR and CDR2 FQNEAQ (reference sequence). The chain's CDR3 is CASSLQGPNTEAFF. The CDR3 DNA sequence: TGTGCCAGCAGCTTACAGGGGCCGAACACTGAAGCTTTCTTT.